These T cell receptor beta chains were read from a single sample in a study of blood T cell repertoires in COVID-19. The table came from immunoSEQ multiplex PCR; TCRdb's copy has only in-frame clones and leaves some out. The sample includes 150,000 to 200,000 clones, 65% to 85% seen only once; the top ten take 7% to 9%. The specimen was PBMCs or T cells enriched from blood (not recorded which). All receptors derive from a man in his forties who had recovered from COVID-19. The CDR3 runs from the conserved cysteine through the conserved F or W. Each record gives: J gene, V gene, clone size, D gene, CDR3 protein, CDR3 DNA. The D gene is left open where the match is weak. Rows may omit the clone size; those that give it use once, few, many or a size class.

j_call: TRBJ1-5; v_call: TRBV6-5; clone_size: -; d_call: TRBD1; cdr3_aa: CASSPGQGATQPQHF; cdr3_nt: TGTGCCAGCAGCCCCGGACAGGGGGCAACTCAGCCCCAGCATTTT
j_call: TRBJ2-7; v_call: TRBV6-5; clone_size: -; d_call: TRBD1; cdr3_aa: CASRSPLGQGYEQYF; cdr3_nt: TGTGCCAGCAGGTCGCCGCTGGGACAGGGATACGAGCAGTACTTC
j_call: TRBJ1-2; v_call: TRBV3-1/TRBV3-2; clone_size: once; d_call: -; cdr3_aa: CASSQDSRYGYTF; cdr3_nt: TGTGCCAGCAGCCAAGACAGTCGCTATGGCTACACCTTC
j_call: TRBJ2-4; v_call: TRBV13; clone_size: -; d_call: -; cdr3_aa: CASSPGHPGAKNIQYF; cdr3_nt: TGTGCCAGCAGCCCGGGACACCCAGGGGCCAAAAACATTCAGTACTTC
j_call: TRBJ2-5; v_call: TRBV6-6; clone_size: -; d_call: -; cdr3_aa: CASSYRQIQETQYF; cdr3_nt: TGTGCCAGCAGTTACCGCCAGATACAAGAGACCCAGTACTTC
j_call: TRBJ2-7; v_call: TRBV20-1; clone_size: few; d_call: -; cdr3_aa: CSPLSSYEQYF; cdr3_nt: TGCAGCCCCCTTAGCTCCTACGAGCAGTACTTC
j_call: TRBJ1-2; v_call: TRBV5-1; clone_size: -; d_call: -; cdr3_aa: CASSLDLSSDGYTF; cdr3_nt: TGCGCCAGCAGCTTGGACCTTTCATCGGATGGCTACACCTTC
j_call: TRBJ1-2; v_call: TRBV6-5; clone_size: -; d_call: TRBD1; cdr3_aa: CARKTGGHGYTF; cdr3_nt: TGTGCCAGAAAAACAGGGGGCCATGGCTACACCTTC
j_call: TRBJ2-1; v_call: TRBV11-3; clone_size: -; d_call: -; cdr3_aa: CASSSADEQFF; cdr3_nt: TGTGCCAGCAGCTCCGCGGATGAGCAGTTCTTC
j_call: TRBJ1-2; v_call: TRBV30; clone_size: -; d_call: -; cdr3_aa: CAWSAGPLYGYTF; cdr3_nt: TGTGCCTGGAGTGCAGGGCCTCTCTATGGCTACACCTTC
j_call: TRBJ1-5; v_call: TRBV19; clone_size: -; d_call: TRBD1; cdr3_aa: CASSSGQGAMPQHF; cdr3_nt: TGTGCCAGTAGTTCCGGACAGGGGGCAATGCCCCAGCATTTT
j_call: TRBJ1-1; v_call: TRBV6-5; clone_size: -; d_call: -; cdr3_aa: CASRYQGHENTEAFF; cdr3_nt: TGTGCCAGCAGATACCAGGGACACGAGAACACTGAAGCTTTCTTT
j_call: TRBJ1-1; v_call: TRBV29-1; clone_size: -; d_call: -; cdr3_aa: CSVGPGGEVTEAFF; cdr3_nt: TGCAGCGTTGGCCCCGGGGGGGAGGTGACTGAAGCTTTCTTT
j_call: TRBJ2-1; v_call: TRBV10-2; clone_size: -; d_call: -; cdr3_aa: CASSEWGRTFRNEQFF; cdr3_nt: TGCGCCAGCAGTGAATGGGGCAGGACGTTTCGGAATGAGCAGTTCTTC
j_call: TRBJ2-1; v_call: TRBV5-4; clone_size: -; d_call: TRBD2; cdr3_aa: CASSLEASGVNEQFF; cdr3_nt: TGTGCCAGCAGCTTGGAGGCTAGCGGGGTTAATGAGCAGTTCTTC
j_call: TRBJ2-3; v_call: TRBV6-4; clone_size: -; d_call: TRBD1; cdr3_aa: CASSPRQGLADTQYF; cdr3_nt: TGTGCCAGCAGCCCGAGACAGGGTCTGGCAGATACGCAGTATTTT
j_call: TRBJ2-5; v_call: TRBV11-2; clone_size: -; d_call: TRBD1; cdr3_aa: CASSWGTGGFETQYF; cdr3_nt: TGTGCCAGCAGCTGGGGGACAGGGGGGTTCGAGACCCAGTACTTC
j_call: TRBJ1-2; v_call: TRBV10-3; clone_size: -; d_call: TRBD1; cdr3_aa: CAIRAGQGYGYTF; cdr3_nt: TGTGCCATCAGGGCGGGACAGGGCTATGGCTACACCTTC
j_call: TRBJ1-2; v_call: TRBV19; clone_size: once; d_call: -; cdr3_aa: CATRTGSANYGYTF; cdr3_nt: TGTGCCACCCGAACAGGGTCTGCTAACTATGGCTACACCTTC
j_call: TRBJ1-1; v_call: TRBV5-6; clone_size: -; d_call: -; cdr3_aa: CASSLGTDTEAFF; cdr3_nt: TGTGCCAGCAGCTTGGGGACAGACACTGAAGCTTTCTTT
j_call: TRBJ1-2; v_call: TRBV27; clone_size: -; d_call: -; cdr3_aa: CASRTGVSYGYTF; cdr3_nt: TGTGCCAGCAGAACGGGGGTATCCTATGGCTACACCTTC
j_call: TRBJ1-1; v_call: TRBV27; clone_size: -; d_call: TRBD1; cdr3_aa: CASSGGTENTEAFF; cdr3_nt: TGTGCCAGCAGTGGCGGGACAGAGAACACTGAAGCTTTCTTT
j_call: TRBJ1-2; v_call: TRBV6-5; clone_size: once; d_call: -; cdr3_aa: CASSVGLIYGYTF; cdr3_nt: TGTGCCAGCTCAGTGGGACTGATCTATGGCTACACCTTC
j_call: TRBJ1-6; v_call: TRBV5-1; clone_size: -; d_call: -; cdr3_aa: CASSFTGGYSPLHF; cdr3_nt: TGCGCCAGCAGCTTCACTGGGGGGTACTCACCCCTCCACTTT
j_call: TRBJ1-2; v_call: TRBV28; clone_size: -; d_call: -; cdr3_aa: CALSWGRGINYGYTF; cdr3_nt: TGTGCCTTAAGTTGGGGGCGGGGGATTAACTATGGCTACACCTTC
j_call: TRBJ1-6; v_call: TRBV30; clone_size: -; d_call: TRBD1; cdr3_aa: CARGTGESSYNSPLHF; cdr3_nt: TGTGCCAGAGGGACAGGGGAAAGCTCCTATAATTCACCCCTCCACTTT
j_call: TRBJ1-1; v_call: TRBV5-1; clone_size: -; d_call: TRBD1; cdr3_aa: CASSWGQGRTEAFF; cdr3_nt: TGCGCCAGCAGCTGGGGACAGGGGAGAACTGAAGCTTTCTTT
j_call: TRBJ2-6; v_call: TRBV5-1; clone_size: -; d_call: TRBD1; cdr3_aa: CASRRTGALGANVLTF; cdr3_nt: TGCGCCAGCCGACGGACAGGGGCGTTGGGGGCCAACGTCCTGACTTTC
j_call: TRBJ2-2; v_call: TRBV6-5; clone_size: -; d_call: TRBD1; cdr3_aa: CASSYSADRAGELFF; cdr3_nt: TGTGCCAGCAGTTACTCAGCCGACAGGGCCGGGGAGCTGTTTTTT
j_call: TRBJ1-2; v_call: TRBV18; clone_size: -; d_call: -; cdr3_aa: CASSPDRVYGYTF; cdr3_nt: TGTGCCAGCTCACCTGATCGGGTCTATGGCTACACCTTC
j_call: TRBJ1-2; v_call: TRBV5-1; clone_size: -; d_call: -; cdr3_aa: CASSSQGLNYGYTF; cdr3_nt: TGCGCCAGCAGCTCTCAGGGGCTTAACTATGGCTACACCTTC
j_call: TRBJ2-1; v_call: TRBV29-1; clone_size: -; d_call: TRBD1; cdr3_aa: CSVGGQGDINEQFF; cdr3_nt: TGCAGCGTTGGCGGGCAGGGGGATATCAATGAGCAGTTCTTC
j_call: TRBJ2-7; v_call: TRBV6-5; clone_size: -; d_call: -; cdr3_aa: CASTRGTFSYEQYF; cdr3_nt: TGTGCCAGCACTCGGGGGACTTTCTCCTACGAGCAGTACTTC
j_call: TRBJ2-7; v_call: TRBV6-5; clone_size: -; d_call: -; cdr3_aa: CASRPGAGVINEQYF; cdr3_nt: TGTGCCAGCAGGCCCGGGGCAGGGGTTATTAACGAGCAGTACTTC
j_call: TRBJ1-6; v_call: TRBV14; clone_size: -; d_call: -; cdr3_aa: CASSQEQGGNSPLHF; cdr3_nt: TGTGCCAGCAGCCAAGAACAGGGCGGGAATTCACCCCTCCACTTT
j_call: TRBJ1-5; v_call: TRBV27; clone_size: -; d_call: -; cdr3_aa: CASSLDPLGSNQPQHF; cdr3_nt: TGTGCCAGCAGTTTAGATCCACTGGGCAGCAATCAGCCCCAGCATTTT
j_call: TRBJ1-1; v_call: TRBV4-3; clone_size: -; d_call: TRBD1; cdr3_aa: CASSQESGGIEAFF; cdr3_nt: TGCGCCAGCAGCCAAGAATCAGGGGGCATTGAAGCTTTCTTT
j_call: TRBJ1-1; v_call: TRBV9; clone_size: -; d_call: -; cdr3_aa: CASSAVKKFTEAFF; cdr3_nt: TGTGCCAGCAGCGCGGTAAAAAAGTTCACTGAAGCTTTCTTT
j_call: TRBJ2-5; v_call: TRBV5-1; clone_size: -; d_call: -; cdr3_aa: CASSLGTQETQYF; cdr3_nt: TGCGCCAGCAGCCTTGGCACGCAAGAGACCCAGTACTTC
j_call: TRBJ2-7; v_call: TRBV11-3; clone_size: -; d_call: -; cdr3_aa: CASSLGPRDEQYF; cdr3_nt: TGTGCCAGCAGCTTAGGTCCGAGGGACGAGCAGTACTTC
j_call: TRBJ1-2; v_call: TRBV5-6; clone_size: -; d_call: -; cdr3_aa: CASRVRTIYGYTF; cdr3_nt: TGTGCCAGCCGGGTACGCACTATCTATGGCTACACCTTC
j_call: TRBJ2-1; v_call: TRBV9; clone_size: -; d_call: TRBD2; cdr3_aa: CASSVGGGRNEQFF; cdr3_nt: TGTGCCAGCAGCGTAGGCGGGGGTAGGAATGAGCAGTTCTTC
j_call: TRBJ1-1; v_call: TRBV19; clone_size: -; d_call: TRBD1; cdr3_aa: CASNHRGGPEAFF; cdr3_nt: TGTGCCAGTAATCACAGGGGGGGTCCTGAAGCTTTCTTT
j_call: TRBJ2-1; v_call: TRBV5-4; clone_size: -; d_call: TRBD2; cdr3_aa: CARSSGGSYNEQFF; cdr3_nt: TGTGCCAGAAGTAGCGGGGGATCATACAATGAGCAGTTCTTC
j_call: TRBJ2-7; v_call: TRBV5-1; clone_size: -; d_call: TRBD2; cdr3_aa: CASSLALAGDPYEQYF; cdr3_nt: TGCGCCAGCAGCTTGGCACTAGCGGGGGACCCCTACGAGCAGTACTTC
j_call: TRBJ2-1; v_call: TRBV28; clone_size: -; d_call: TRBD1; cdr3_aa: CASRVGGQGYFNEQFF; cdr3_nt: TGTGCCAGCAGGGTAGGCGGACAGGGCTACTTCAATGAGCAGTTCTTC
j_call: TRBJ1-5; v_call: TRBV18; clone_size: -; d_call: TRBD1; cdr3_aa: CASSRTGDQPQHF; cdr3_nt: TGTGCCAGCTCCCGGACAGGCGATCAGCCCCAGCATTTT
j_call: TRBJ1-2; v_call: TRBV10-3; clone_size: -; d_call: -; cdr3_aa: CAISESTGGQGYTF; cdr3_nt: TGTGCCATCAGTGAGTCGACGGGAGGGCAGGGCTACACCTTC
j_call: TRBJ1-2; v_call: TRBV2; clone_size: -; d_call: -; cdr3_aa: CASSEVVVAGYGYTF; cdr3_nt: TGTGCCAGCAGTGAAGTAGTCGTCGCAGGCTATGGCTACACCTTC
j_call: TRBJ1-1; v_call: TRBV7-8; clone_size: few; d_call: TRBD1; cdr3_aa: CASSLGRTGIPEAFF; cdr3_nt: TGTGCCAGCAGCTTAGGGAGGACAGGGATCCCTGAAGCTTTCTTT
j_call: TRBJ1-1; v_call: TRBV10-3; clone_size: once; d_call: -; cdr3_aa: CAISDTVEAFF; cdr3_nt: TGTGCCATCAGTGACACAGTAGAAGCTTTCTTT
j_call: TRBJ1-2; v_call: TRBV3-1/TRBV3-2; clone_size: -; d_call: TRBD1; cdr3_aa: CASSQADRVYYGYTF; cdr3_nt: TGTGCCAGCAGCCAAGCGGACAGGGTGTACTATGGCTACACCTTC
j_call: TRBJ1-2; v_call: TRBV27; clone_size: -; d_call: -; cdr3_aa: CASRGPNLYGYTF; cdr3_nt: TGTGCCAGCAGGGGCCCGAACCTCTATGGCTACACCTTC
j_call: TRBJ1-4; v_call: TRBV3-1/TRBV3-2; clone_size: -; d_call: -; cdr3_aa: CASSPSPTNEKLFF; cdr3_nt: TGTGCCAGCAGCCCGTCCCCGACTAATGAAAAACTGTTTTTT
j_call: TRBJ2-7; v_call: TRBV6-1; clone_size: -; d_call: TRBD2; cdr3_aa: CASSEGQLAGGTYEQYF; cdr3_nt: TGTGCCAGCAGTGAAGGCCAACTAGCGGGCGGGACCTACGAGCAGTACTTC
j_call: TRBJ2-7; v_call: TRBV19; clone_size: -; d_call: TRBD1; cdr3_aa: CASSSYSTGSEQYF; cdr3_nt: TGTGCCAGTAGTAGTTACTCGACAGGGAGCGAGCAGTACTTC
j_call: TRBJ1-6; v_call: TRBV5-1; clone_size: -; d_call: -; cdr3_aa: CASSAIGQSTYNSPLHF; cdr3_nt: TGCGCCAGCAGCGCTATTGGGCAGTCGACCTATAATTCACCCCTCCACTTT